This TCR beta chain is from a study of T cells in Graves' hyperthyroidism and ophthalmopathy. Study conclusions and caveats: Most clonotypes expanded in thyroid above 0.001 were likewise present in blood.

This clonotype was counted ten times or more. What it recognizes is unknown. Patients were aged 18 to 65, had disease duration under 2 months, and had newly diagnosed hyperthyroidism. The study left out patients who had uncontrolled infection, other autoimmune disease, pregnancy or lactation. The V end was cut by 1 base, the J end by 6 bases, with 10 bases between. The CDR3 spans 13 residues. There were TCR beta CDR3 regions amplified from RNA transcripts. First-round RT-PCR of the TCR CDR3 relied on the HTBI primer set. TCRdb analysed the multiplex PCR reads with MiXCR anew, one entry per CDR3 protein. The sample yields about 550,000 distinct CDR3 sequences, about 20% seen once.

The chain couples TRBV12-3 or TRBV12-4 to TRBJ2-7; possibly TRBD1 for D (6 bases). This receptor was obtained from a man in his late teens or twenties with Graves' hyperthyroidism. Sequencing used blood. CDR3 amino acids: CASSLGQAREQYF. The CDR3 coding sequence is TGTGCCAGCAGTTTAGGACAGGCTCGCGAGCAGTACTTC.